This entry concerns a single T cell receptor beta chain. CD8 cells regarded as naive lacked CD45RO, were positively chosen for CCR7, and omitted terminally differentiated effector memory CD45RA+ cells. This sample was included in a study of shared clonotypes between healthy human individuals. Across the whole study: For every donor, three CD4 naive, three CD4 memory, two CD8 naive and one CD8 memory plates were used.

V was trimmed by 3 bases and J by 2 bases, leaving 11 bases between them. This CDR3 has 14 residues. Germline CDR1 is SNHLY and CDR2 is FYNNEI. The table came from immunoSEQ multiplex PCR; TCRdb's copy has only in-frame clones and leaves some out. Of about 2 million clones in the sample, roughly 95% were seen once. This chain joins TRBV2 and TRBJ2-7; D is unclear. The sample consisted of naive CD8+ T cells sorted from blood. The clonotype comes from a man younger than 35 in good health. DNA of the CDR3: TGTGCCAGCAGTGATCCGGCGATTACCTACGAGCAGTACTTC. As protein: CASSDPAITYEQYF.